These 9 T cell receptor beta chains originate from one sample sequenced in a study of T cells in Graves' hyperthyroidism and ophthalmopathy. The investigators amplified TCR beta CDR3 regions from RNA transcripts. The HTBI primer set drove a first-round RT-PCR of the TCR CDR3. In TCRdb, the multiplex PCR reads were re-called with MiXCR into one record per CDR3 protein. Here the sample spans hundreds of thousands of distinct CDR3 sequences, roughly 14% being singletons. The specimen sequenced was blood. These receptors were collected from a man aged 18 to 30 with Graves' ophthalmopathy.

CDR3 nucleotides: TGTGCCAGCAGCGTAGAAGCTCCGAACACTGAAGCTTTCTTT. Translating it yields CASSVEAPNTEAFF. This chain joins TRBV11-1 and TRBJ1-1; no clear D gene. The CDR3 consists of 14 residues. Germline V lookup: CDR1 SGHAT, CDR2 FQDESV (reference sequence). V was pared by 5 bases and J by 1 base, with 11 bases between. Looking up the rest from reference TRBV11-1 and TRBJ1-1 gives the full variable domain: EAEVAQSPRYKITEKSQAVAFWCDPISGHATLYWYRQILGQGPELLVQFQDESVVDDSQLPKDRFSAERLKGVDSTLKIQPAELGDSAMYLCASSVEAPNTEAFFGQGTRLTVV.

This clonotype was found many times. The V and J genes are TRBV24-1 and TRBJ1-2; no firm D call. V gave up 7 bases and J gave up 1 base, with 12 bases separating them. The CDR3 is made up of 14 amino acids. The germline V gene has CDR1 KGHDR and CDR2 SFDVKD. The CDR3 here is CATRPDGNNYGYTF. The CDR3 nucleotides are TGTGCCACCAGACCTGACGGCAATAACTATGGCTACACCTTC.

The rearrangement joins TRBV18 to TRBJ2-6, with D unclear. The germline gives CDR1 KGHSH, CDR2 LQKENI. V gave up 5 bases and J gave up 1 base, with 12 bases separating them. CDR3 size: 16 residues. CDR3 DNA sequence: TGTGCCAGCTCAACTCCTACATGGTCTGGGGCCAACGTCCTGACTTTC. Its protein product is CASSTPTWSGANVLTF.

The rearrangement joins TRBV11-1 to TRBJ1-1; TRBD1 is a possible D gene (6 bases). The CDR3 contains 13 residues. Germline CDR1 SGHAT, CDR2 FQDESV (reference sequence). Trimming took 6 bases from V and 5 from J, leaving 13 bases between them. CDR3 sequence reads: CASSLPGDTEAFF. The CDR3 DNA is TGTGCCAGCAGTTTACCAGGGGATACTGAAGCTTTCTTT.

This clonotype appeared many times. An end of the junction does not agree with germline; a read error may underlie this. J is TRBJ2-5 and V is TRBV7-8, with D tentatively TRBD2 (6 bases). Germline V gene sequence: CDR1 SGHVS, CDR2 FQNEAQ. The CDR3 totals 17 residues. CDR3 sequence: CASTLNFGLGLQETQYF. CDR3 nucleotide sequence: TGTGCCAGCACCTTAAACTTCGGGCTGGGACTCCAAGAGACCCAGTACTTC.

This clonotype was seen repeatedly, ten times or more. This chain uses TRBV24-1 with TRBJ2-6; 9 nucleotides line up with TRBD1. There are 18 residues in the CDR3. J was trimmed by 2 bases and V by 4 bases; bases with no gene match: 8. CDR1 and CDR2 (germline): KGHDR, SFDVKD. CDR3 protein: CATSEAGQGDAGANVLTF. DNA for the CDR3: TGTGCCACCAGTGAGGCGGGACAGGGTGACGCTGGGGCCAACGTCCTGACTTTC.

J is TRBJ1-2 and V is TRBV24-1; D may be TRBD1 (5 bases). The CDR3 is 14 amino acids. The V and J ends lost 8 bases and 4 bases respectively, with 16 bases between them. Germline CDR1 reads KGHDR; CDR2 reads SFDVKD. The CDR3 nucleotides are TGTGCCACCATTGTCAGGAGTGGGGGCTATGGCTACACCTTC. Encoded protein: CATIVRSGGYGYTF.

The V and J genes are TRBV5-8 and TRBJ2-5, with 10 bases lining up with TRBD1. The V and J ends lost 2 bases and 2 bases, in that order; junction bases with no gene match: 3. This CDR3 has 15 residues. Germline CDR1 reads SGHTS; CDR2 reads YDEGEE. The CDR3 DNA sequence: TGTGCCAGCAGCTTCAGGACAGGGGGGCAAGAGACCCAGTACTTC. Protein: CASSFRTGGQETQYF.

The sample holds many counts of this clonotype. The rearrangement links TRBV27 to TRBJ2-1, with TRBD1 matching 9 bases. CDR3 length equals 15 residues. V was pared by 5 bases and J by 5 bases, with 7 bases of the junction left unmatched. The germline CDR1 and CDR2 sequences are MNHEY and SMNVEV (reference sequence). The CDR3 spells CASSPQGQGNNEQFF. For the CDR3, the DNA is TGTGCCAGCAGTCCGCAGGGACAGGGAAACAATGAGCAGTTCTTC.